There are a few counts of the clone carrying this T cell receptor (beta chain). Antigen unknown. Every bit of the isolated RNA underwent reverse transcription, so sequencing read expressed TCRB transcripts. Sequencing used immunoSEQ multiplex PCR; TCRdb keeps in-frame clones, though not all of them. The profile covers approximately 360,000 clones, with approximately 12% appearing a single time and 0.0085% to 0.012% taken by the ten largest. There are 15 residues in the CDR3. Germline V lookup: CDR1 SNHLY, CDR2 FYNNEI. J lost 5 bases, V lost 7 bases, and 7 bases had no gene match. The sample comes from a study of beta chain features in type 1 diabetes. Study results and caveats: Patients with Type 1 diabetes showed moderately but significantly shorter TCRB CDR3s in all four CD4+ subsets.

The source is a woman aged 18-35 years with type 1 diabetes. The specimen was naive CD4+ T cells from blood. The V and J genes are TRBV2 and TRBJ2-5; the match to TRBD2 covers 13 bases. The CDR3 DNA reads TGTGCCAGCATCCTAGGACTAGCGGGAGTTGAGACCCAGTACTTC. It is translated as CASILGLAGVETQYF.